This is a list of T cell receptor beta chains from one sample in a study of radiotherapy plus CTLA-4 blockade in lung cancer. The protocol was immunoSEQ multiplex PCR, while the TCRdb copy is restricted to in-frame clones and leaves out a portion. This table holds 45,000 or so clones, 55% to 80% found once. This specimen consisted of peripheral blood, obtained from a patient treated with radiotherapy plus ipilimumab. These TCRs come from a human donor with non-small cell lung cancer who had a complete response to radiotherapy plus ipilimumab. The CDR3 runs from the conserved cysteine through the conserved F or W. A D gene is named only where the DNA matches it firmly. The listing skips clone size in some rows; elsewhere it reads once, few, many or a size class.

CDR3 DNA	CDR3 protein	V gene	clone size	J gene	D gene
TGTGCCAGCAGTGTTGTCAGGGGGGCCTACAATGAGCAGTTCTTC	CASSVVRGAYNEQFF	TRBV6-1	NA	TRBJ2-1	NA
TGTGCCAGCAGGCTCGACAGCCGATACCAAGAGACCCAGTACTTC	CASRLDSRYQETQYF	TRBV6-6	NA	TRBJ2-5	NA
TGCGCCAGCAGTGAGAGTCTGGGACTGCAAGGCTACACCTTC	CASSESLGLQGYTF	TRBV10-2	NA	TRBJ1-2	NA
TGTGCCAGCTCACCCGGGACTAATAATTCACCCCTCCACTTT	CASSPGTNNSPLHF	TRBV18	NA	TRBJ1-6	NA
TGCGCCAGCAGCGCCCTGACTAGCGGGAGTGGGAATGAGCAGTTCTTC	CASSALTSGSGNEQFF	TRBV5-1	once	TRBJ2-1	TRBD2
TGTGCCAGCAGTTTCAGGAACACTGAAGCTTTCTTT	CASSFRNTEAFF	TRBV28	medium-sized	TRBJ1-1	NA
TGTGCCACCAGCAGAGATAGTTGGGGGGGGAGGCTGGGCACTGAAGCTTTCTTT	CATSRDSWGGRLGTEAFF	TRBV15	NA	TRBJ1-1	NA
TGTGCCAGCAGTTACAGGGGTAGCTCCTACAATGAGCAGTTCTTC	CASSYRGSSYNEQFF	TRBV6-5	NA	TRBJ2-1	NA
TGTGCCAGCTCATCGCAGAGTAGCCGTACCTACAATGAGCAGTTCTTC	CASSSQSSRTYNEQFF	TRBV18	NA	TRBJ2-1	NA
TGTGCCAGCAGTTCTAGGCAGGGGGAGGAAAGCTACGAGCAGTACTTC	CASSSRQGEESYEQYF	TRBV27	NA	TRBJ2-7	NA
TGCGCCAGCAGCCGCCCCCTGGCGGGAGGGCCTTTTGGAAATGAGCAGTTCTTC	CASSRPLAGGPFGNEQFF	TRBV4-1	NA	TRBJ2-1	TRBD2
TGTGCCAGCAGCTTAGAGGGGGCCGGTGGCTACACCTTC	CASSLEGAGGYTF	TRBV7-9	NA	TRBJ1-2	TRBD1
TGTGCCAGCAGTGCGACAGGGGGCGCTGGGGCCAACGTCCCGACTTTC	CASSATGGAGANVPTF	TRBV27	NA	TRBJ2-6	TRBD1
TGTGCCAGCAGCTTACCAGGGGCTGGAAACACCATATATTTT	CASSLPGAGNTIYF	TRBV11-2	few	TRBJ1-3	NA
TGTGCCAGCACAACCCCGGGGTGGGAGGATGGCTACACCTTC	CASTTPGWEDGYTF	TRBV7-2	NA	TRBJ1-2	NA
TGTGCCAGTAGTTCTCGGACAGCTTGGAACACCGGGGAGCTGTTTTTT	CASSSRTAWNTGELFF	TRBV19	NA	TRBJ2-2	NA
TGTGCCAGCAGCTTAGGGGTGGAGAACTATGGCTACACCTTC	CASSLGVENYGYTF	TRBV7-8	NA	TRBJ1-2	NA
TGTGCCAGCAGCCTTTCCGGGACTAGCCCGAATGAGCAGTTCTTC	CASSLSGTSPNEQFF	TRBV13	NA	TRBJ2-1	TRBD2
TGTGCCAGCAGTTTTCGAGGACAGGGGTACTATGGCTACACCTTC	CASSFRGQGYYGYTF	TRBV6-5	few	TRBJ1-2	TRBD1
TGTGCCAGCGGGCAACCAAATTCACCCCTCCACTTT	CASGQPNSPLHF	TRBV27	NA	TRBJ1-6	NA